This T cell receptor (beta chain) was recorded in a study of identical twins listed by TCRdb under 2016. Turning to the overall study: The study deep-sequenced TCR alpha and beta repertoires from monozygotic twins, unrelated adults of various ages and cord blood to test whether fetal clonotypes persist. To rule out contamination, the twin experiments were replicated at different times with different library preparation protocols.

Every donor in the study was a healthy Caucasian. The twin cohort comprised three pairs of female monozygotic twins, all aged about 18 to 29 years. Positive isolation kits from Invitrogen were used to isolate the CD4+ and CD8+ T cell populations. This clonotype has just a few counts. Its antigen is not yet known. It has no much larger one-base neighbor in the sample; base qualities were not kept. The library came from 5' RACE. The sample was run on an Illumina HiSeq 2000. Template switching introduced a universal primer binding site; the final cDNA contained a unique molecular identifier, enabling accurate counting of TCR cDNA molecules. First-strand cDNA for TCR alpha and beta chains was synthesized from specific primers in the conserved constant-segment region. To control for contamination, every cDNA library carried two barcodes: a SMART-Mk sample barcode plus Illumina barcodes. TruSeq adapter sequences, together with Illumina sample barcodes, were added in two successive PCR steps. Sequencing of the TCR alpha and beta cDNA libraries was done on the Illumina HiSeq platform using custom primers. The paper's data handling went like this. MiGEC processed the raw reads to extract unique molecular identifiers, while MiXCR was used to determine the CDR3 positions. Recombination models were inferred per individual with the repgenHMM and IGoR tools using an EM algorithm. The tcR package in R was used for shared clonotype analysis, with sharing normalized by the product of cloneset sizes. Out-of-frame nonproductive sequences were analyzed to study raw recombination free of thymic and clonal selection effects. TCRdb trimmed the raw reads at Q25, called clones with MiXCR and kept productive beta chains. Merged by CDR3 protein, the rows form single entries marked with the most common genes and DNA. These V and J calls derive from TCRdb rather than the authors' analysis. For this sample the table gives 500,000 to 550,000 distinct CDR3 sequences, of which around 20% were detected only once. The top ten clonotypes cover about 0.91% of the sample.

On the study overall, not on this receptor specifically: Fewer insertions were carried by abundant cord blood beta clonotypes; a weaker similar trend was observed in young adult naive repertoires, while no such trend was observed in memory repertoires. Zero-insertion analyses could be partly confounded by invariant T cells such as MAIT and iNKT, though diverse VJ usage argued against such confounding for most clonotypes. Out-of-frame TCR alpha sharing in monozygotic twins was systematically underestimated by recombination models, whereas sharing between unrelated individuals was in agreement with the recombination models. Compared with coincidental sharing between unrelated individuals, out-of-frame TCR alpha sequences shared between twins had an excess of sequences with low generation probability. Conclusions relied on cross-sectional statistical analysis, since the same donors could not be followed over many years. In beta out-of-frame sequences, excess twin sharing was weaker, because having fewer shared sequences lowered the signal-to-noise ratio.

These sequences were also reported in another study, on T cells expressing NK-cell markers. That second publication adds: In sorted CD3+CD56+NKG2C+, CD3+CD56+NKG2C- and CD3+CD56-NKG2C+ T-cell subsets from 7 or 8 donors, TCR beta-chain repertoires were profiled. Among the eight sequenced donors, only one was HCMV-seronegative, while the other seven were HCMV-seropositive. In several experiments an anti-gammadeltaTCR antibody was added to restrict sorting to alphabetaTCR-expressing T cells. For five or six donors, the dominant CD3+CD56+NKG2C+ clonotypes were among the top 10 CD8+ clonotypes and accounted for about 1.0-7.5% of CD8+ T cells. Those dominant clonotypes were again the most abundant among CD3+CD56-NKG2C+ cells in a few donors, at about 25-60.1%. Whether the expanded NKG2C-expressing T cell clones were specific for HCMV antigens remained unclear. The study sequenced eight donors, all healthy volunteers chosen at random: three men and five women. To determine HCMV serostatus, a commercial ELISA kit was used to detect HCMV-specific IgG in serum. MIGEC handled demultiplexing of the reads and grouping by UMI, while MiTCR was used to assemble and quantify clonotypes. To exclude erroneous sequences, only TCR cDNA sequences supported by at least two reads were retained. The tcR package was used for downstream repertoire analysis, with clonotypes matched between fractions based on CDR3 nucleotide sequence plus V segment. VDJmatch was used to annotate antigen specificity against VDJdb, with one amino acid substitution in CDR3 permitted.

Sequences were obtained from CD4+ T cells sorted from blood. The clonotype was recovered from a woman under 30 in good health.

Here the CDR3 is given as CASRRLAGGGEQYF. The nucleotides are TGTGCCAGCAGAAGACTAGCGGGAGGCGGAGAGCAGTACTTC. This sequence uses TRBV6-2 or TRBV6-3 and TRBJ2-7; 13 bases in the middle match TRBD2. From cysteine to phenylalanine, the CDR3 is 14 amino acids long. Just CDR3 DNA is preserved here, 42 bases in frame from base 1. The germline V gene encodes CDR1 MNHEY and CDR2 SVGEGT. V is trimmed back by 6 bases and J by 7 bases, and the junction contains 6 bases that no gene match accounts for.